This T cell receptor beta chain was recovered during a study of blood T cells in healthy people across ages. Study results and caveats: Investigators viewed diversity estimates from one million T cells as underestimates, the study reported. A strong correlation was seen between TCR beta diversity and naive T cell percentage.

CDR1 and CDR2 from the germline V gene are LGHNA and YNFKEQ. The CDR3 is made up of 14 amino acids. V lost 1 base to trimming and J lost 2 bases, with 8 bases between them. A second PCR, run for roughly 6 to 11 cycles, used a sample-barcoded 5' primer plus a J-beta primer mix. TCRdb processed the 5' RACE reads anew with MiXCR; each CDR3 protein has one entry. This repertoire shows roughly 2 million distinct CDR3 sequences, around 50% found once; its top ten account for around 2.1%. Researchers collected around 10 milliliters of peripheral blood from every single donor. On this clonotype: Its antigen remains unidentified.

This TCR was sampled from a woman aged 40 to 50 in good health. This chain joins TRBV4-2 and TRBJ2-5; TRBD2 might be the D (5 bases). The specimen was blood. The CDR3 protein is CASSQGLLQETQYF. CDR3 nucleotide sequence: TGTGCCAGCAGCCAAGGACTATTACAAGAGACCCAGTACTTC.